Shown below are 26 T cell receptor beta chains from a single sample sequenced in a study of blood T cell repertoires in COVID-19. Some clones are missing from TCRdb's copy, which holds only in-frame ones; the method was immunoSEQ multiplex PCR. The sample has some 300,000 clones; roughly nine tenths are singletons. The sequencing input was PBMCs or T cells enriched from blood (not recorded which). The receptor source for this set is a woman aged 30 to 39 who had recovered from COVID-19.

The chain couples TRBV29-1 to TRBJ2-7; 8 bases fit TRBD1. The trim removed 4 bases at V and 10 bases at J, leaving 24 bases unmatched. Germline-derived CDR1 and CDR2 are SQVTM and ANQGSEA. The CDR3 loop spans 17 amino acids. The CDR3 protein is CSVAVVWPGQASSYQYF. The CDR3 DNA reads as TGCAGCGTTGCTGTGGTGTGGCCGGGACAGGCCTCATCGTACCAGTACTTC.

This chain uses TRBV6-1 with TRBJ2-1, with 11 bases fitting TRBD2. Germline trimming cut 1 base from V and 0 bases from J; bases unmatched to any gene: 8. This CDR3 is built from 19 residues. Germline CDR1 MNHNS, CDR2 SASEGT. CDR3 protein: CASSEEGLAAFSSYNEQFF. CDR3 DNA sequence: TGTGCCAGCAGTGAAGAGGGACTAGCGGCCTTTAGCTCCTACAATGAGCAGTTCTTC.

The chain links TRBV7-2 to TRBJ2-2; TRBD1 matches 8 bases. Unmatched junction bases numbered 7, after V lost 5 bases and J lost 5 bases. Germline V gives CDR1 SGHTA, CDR2 FQGNSA. The CDR3 covers 15 residues. The CDR3 protein is CASSRGQGWTGELFF. The CDR3 bases are TGTGCCAGCAGCCGCGGACAGGGTTGGACCGGGGAGCTGTTTTTT.

The V and J genes are TRBV7-9 and TRBJ1-3; D is ambiguous. The CDR3 loop spans 12 amino acids. The germline CDR1 and CDR2 sequences are SEHNR and FQNEAQ (reference sequence). V lost 4 bases to trimming and J lost 2 bases, with 3 bases between them. CDR3 bases: TGTGCCAGCAGCTGGCCTGGAAACACCATATATTTT. Its translation: CASSWPGNTIYF.

This clone was detected only once. This chain links TRBV3-1 (or the pseudogene TRBV3-2) with TRBJ1-1; D gene unclear. V gave up 4 bases and J gave up 1 base, with 13 bases separating them. Germline-derived CDR1 and CDR2 are LGHDT and YNNKEL (reference sequence). The length of the CDR3 is 15 residues. CDR3 region: CASSPDWSGNTEAFF. CDR3 DNA: TGTGCCAGCAGCCCCGATTGGTCAGGGAACACTGAAGCTTTCTTT.

The chain joins TRBV7-2 to TRBJ1-4; no definite D call. Trimming removed 9 bases at V and 5 bases at J, with 10 bases between. The CDR3 has 12 amino acids. Germline-derived CDR1 and CDR2 are SGHTA and FQGNSA. This CDR3 reads CASRRPNEKLFF. DNA for the CDR3: TGTGCCAGTAGGAGGCCAAATGAAAAACTGTTTTTT. The complete variable domain, with remaining parts taken from reference TRBV7-2 and TRBJ1-4, reads GAGVSQSPSNKVTEKGKDVELRCDPISGHTALYWYRQSLGQGLEFLIYFQGNSAPDKSGLPSDRFSAERTGGSVSTLTIQRTQQEDSAVYLCASRRPNEKLFFGSGTQLSVL.

The genes are TRBV15 and TRBJ1-5; D gene unclear. The CDR3 covers 15 residues. V lost 1 base and J 6 bases, leaving 13 bases between the germline ends. Germline values: CDR1 LNHNV, CDR2 YYDKDF (reference sequence). This chain's CDR3 is CATSRGRAFLQPQHF. The CDR3 region has the DNA TGTGCCACCAGCAGAGGGCGGGCATTTCTTCAGCCCCAGCATTTT.

This chain connects TRBV24-1 to TRBJ2-7; 11 bases align to TRBD1. Germline lookup yields CDR1 KGHDR and CDR2 SFDVKD. This CDR3 contains 16 residues. V shed 2 bases, J shed 6 bases, and the junction held 8 bases outside the gene matches. The CDR3 loop is CATSDSADRGPSEQYF. The CDR3 DNA follows: TGTGCCACCAGTGATTCGGCGGACAGGGGGCCTAGCGAGCAGTACTTC.

The chain links TRBV7-4 to TRBJ1-4; D ambiguous. This CDR3 region has 12 residues. V shed 7 bases and J shed 7 bases, with 10 bases lying between them. Germline values: CDR1 SGHVT, CDR2 SQSDAQ. CDR3 DNA: TGTGCCAGCATGCTGGGCACTGAAAAACTGTTTTTT. The encoded protein is CASMLGTEKLFF.

This clone was seen a handful of times. The rearrangement joins TRBV5-1 to TRBJ1-3; 8 positions match TRBD1. CDR1 SGHRS and CDR2 YFSETQ come from the germline V gene. The CDR3 contains 15 residues. The junction had 7 bases not matched to a gene; V was cut back by 5 bases and J by 3 bases. The CDR3, as DNA: TGCGCCAGCAGGGACAGGGAAGGAAGTGGAAACACCATATATTTT. This codes for CASRDREGSGNTIYF.

The chain links TRBV13 to TRBJ2-7; 10 positions match TRBD1. The CDR3 extends over 14 amino acids. J lost 7 bases, V lost 0 bases, and 3 bases had no gene match. Germline V gene data show CDR1 as PRHDT and CDR2 as FYEKMQ (reference sequence). CDR3 loop: CASSLGRDRGEQYF. As DNA, the CDR3 is TGTGCCAGCAGCTTAGGTAGGGACAGGGGTGAGCAGTACTTC.

The chain is built from TRBV11-3 and TRBJ2-2; no clear D gene. Germline V gene sequence: CDR1 SGHNT, CDR2 YENEEA. The CDR3 loop spans 14 amino acids. Trimming removed 0 bases at V and 5 bases at J, with 7 bases between. This chain's CDR3 is CASSLDFRTGELFF. The CDR3 DNA sequence: TGTGCCAGCAGCTTAGATTTCCGGACCGGGGAGCTGTTTTTT.

The chain carries TRBV19 and TRBJ2-6; TRBD1 agrees at 8 bases. Germline V gene sequence: CDR1 LNHDA, CDR2 SQIVND (reference sequence). The V gene end was trimmed by 3 bases and the J gene end by 0 bases; junction bases not matched to a gene: 10. This CDR3 spans 19 amino acids. CDR3 in amino acids: CASSILAQGATSGANVLTF. The DNA for the CDR3 is TGTGCCAGTAGTATTTTGGCTCAGGGGGCCACCTCTGGGGCCAACGTCCTGACTTTC.

J is TRBJ2-7 and V is TRBV29-1; 10 bases match TRBD2. The CDR3 is made up of 15 amino acids. CDR1 and CDR2 (germline): SQVTM, ANQGSEA. Germline trimming cut 6 bases from V and 4 bases from J; bases unmatched to any gene: 12. The CDR3 sequence: CSVATPGLARYEQYF. Here the CDR3 DNA reads TGCAGCGTGGCTACACCGGGACTAGCGAGATACGAGCAGTACTTC.

The J gene is TRBJ2-2, the V gene TRBV27; perhaps TRBD2 as D (6 bases). This CDR3 is 13 amino acids long. Trimming removed 2 bases at V and 7 bases at J, with 8 bases between. Germline assignment: CDR1 MNHEY and CDR2 SMNVEV (reference sequence). CDR3 nucleotides: TGTGCCAGCAGTTTAGGGGGGATCGGGGAGCTGTTTTTT. Translated, it gives CASSLGGIGELFF.

The J gene is TRBJ2-1, the V gene TRBV4-1, with D perhaps matching TRBD2 (5 bases). This CDR3 comprises 13 residues. Per the germline V gene, CDR1 is MGHRA and CDR2 is YSYEKL. The V end lost 3 bases, the J end lost 8 bases, and 11 bases lay between the germline ends. The CDR3 DNA follows: TGCGCCAGCAGCCAGGAGGATTGGGATGAGCAGTTCTTC. Its protein is CASSQEDWDEQFF.

The chain employs TRBV6-5 and TRBJ1-3; 9 bases match TRBD1. The germline gives CDR1 MNHEY, CDR2 SVGAGI. V lost 5 bases to trimming and J lost 5 bases; unmatched junction nucleotides: 4. CDR3 length: 14 amino acids. The CDR3: CASSRTGVRNTIYF. The CDR3 DNA sequence: TGTGCCAGCAGTCGGACAGGGGTCAGAAACACCATATATTTT.

The rearrangement uses TRBV5-4 and TRBJ2-7, with D possibly TRBD2 on 5 matching bases. Germline V gene lookup returns CDR1 SGHNT and CDR2 YYREEE (reference sequence). The CDR3 runs to 16 residues. V lost 0 bases and J 2 bases, leaving 15 bases between the germline ends. The CDR3 DNA is TGTGCCAGCAGCTTGGATAGAATGGGAGTAACCTACGAGCAGTACTTC. This translates into CASSLDRMGVTYEQYF.

This clone was seen a few times. This rearrangement joins TRBV6-1 to TRBJ2-2; perhaps TRBD1 as D (5 bases). The CDR3 runs 13 residues. Deletions cut 5 bases from V and 6 bases from J, with 10 bases between. Germline loops: CDR1 MNHNS, CDR2 SASEGT. The CDR3 reads CASSPQGSGELFF. Here the CDR3 DNA reads TGTGCCAGCAGTCCTCAGGGATCCGGGGAGCTGTTTTTT.

The rearrangement joins TRBV11-2 to TRBJ2-1; 8 bases are shared with TRBD2. Germline trimming cut 5 bases from V and 0 bases from J; bases unmatched to any gene: 15. Germline V gene data show CDR1 as SGHAT and CDR2 as FQNNGV. CDR3 size: 19 residues. This CDR3 is CASSPRRASGLSSYNEQFF. DNA of the CDR3: TGTGCCAGCAGCCCACGGAGGGCTAGCGGGTTGAGCTCCTACAATGAGCAGTTCTTC. The full variable domain, its missing parts supplied by reference TRBV11-2 and TRBJ2-1, is EAGVAQSPRYKIIEKRQSVAFWCNPISGHATLYWYQQILGQGPKLLIQFQNNGVVDDSQLPKDRFSAERLKGVDSTLKIQPAKLEDSAVYLCASSPRRASGLSSYNEQFFGPGTRLTVL.

This clone turned up a few times. The chain employs TRBV6-2 or TRBV6-3 and TRBJ1-2, with TRBD1 identical over 8 bases. Trimming removed 2 bases from V and 0 bases from J; junction bases left unmatched: 5. From germline, CDR1 is MNHEY and CDR2 SVGEGT. There are 16 residues in the CDR3. The chain's CDR3 is CASSYRTGQANYGYTF. Written as DNA, the CDR3 is TGTGCCAGCAGTTACCGGACAGGGCAAGCTAACTATGGCTACACCTTC.

V usage is TRBV6-5 and J usage is TRBJ1-2; 10 bases fit TRBD1. The CDR3 length is 16 residues. The V and J ends lost 1 base and 4 bases, in that order; junction bases with no gene match: 6. Per the germline V gene, CDR1 is MNHEY and CDR2 is SVGAGI. This chain's CDR3 is CASSYWRQGASYGYTF. The DNA for the CDR3 is TGTGCCAGCAGTTACTGGCGACAGGGGGCTAGCTATGGCTACACCTTC.

This sequence joins TRBV12-3 or TRBV12-4 and TRBJ2-7; 12 bases line up with TRBD2. CDR3 size: 13 residues. Trimming cost V 10 bases and J 4 bases; bases outside gene matches: 5. CDR3 residues: CATRTSGTYEQYF. DNA of the CDR3: TGTGCCACGAGGACTAGCGGGACGTACGAGCAGTACTTC.

The chain joins TRBV28 to TRBJ2-7, with 13 bases aligning to TRBD2. The germline V gene encodes CDR1 MDHEN and CDR2 SYDVKM. V lost 7 bases and J lost 7; bases outside the gene matches: 19. The CDR3 covers 18 residues. The CDR3 here is CASISFTSRTSGSREQYF. The CDR3 DNA reads TGTGCCAGCATCTCGTTTACTAGCCGGACTAGCGGGAGTAGGGAGCAGTACTTC.

The CDR3 region is CASSTSSSYEQYF. The DNA of the CDR3 is TGTGCCAGCAGCACTAGCAGTTCCTACGAGCAGTACTTC. The chain uses TRBV28 and TRBJ2-7, with a tentative D call TRBD2 (6 bases). V lost 6 bases and J lost 1, with 10 bases in between. The CDR3 covers 13 residues. Germline values: CDR1 MDHEN, CDR2 SYDVKM.

J is TRBJ1-1 and V is TRBV7-3; D possibly corresponds to TRBD1 (6 bases). This CDR3 comprises 15 residues. The germline gives CDR1 SGHTA, CDR2 FQGTGA. V was shortened by 2 bases and J by 8 bases, with 18 bases between the two germline ends. The CDR3 bases are TGTGCCAGCAGCTTAGGGACAATCATCGAACAGGAAGCTTTCTTT. This codes for CASSLGTIIEQEAFF.